This T cell receptor beta chain was retrieved from a study of human T cells and chemical hapten exposure. Study information: Patients were given diphenylcyclopropenone on the scalp weekly across the approximately 26-week study. The upper back received 0.01% DPC by patch testing, with results read at 6 days. Study-level points and caveats: TCRs whose frequency exceeded 1 in 1000 remained the same following DPC sensitization.

Noted time point: patch test 1, 2 weeks after DPC sensitization. Treatment here: therapeutic diphenylcyclopropenone sensitization with weekly scalp DPC. TCRdb re-derived calls from the RACE reads in MiXCR, one entry per CDR3 protein. Of a few hundred thousand distinct CDR3 sequences listed, 4.8% are singletons. This clonotype was picked up many times. Its antigen is still unknown. V was trimmed by 3 bases and J by 5 bases, leaving 11 bases between them. This CDR3 spans 13 amino acids. Germline CDR1 is MNHEY and CDR2 is SMNVEV (reference sequence). The sequence came from a woman between 50 and 59 years old with alopecia areata. Some clones in this sample may be carry-over from other donors' samples. The chain links TRBV27 to TRBJ2-7; the D is unclear. The sequenced sample was whole blood, obtained in connection with sensitization to the hapten diphenylcyclopropenone (DPC). This CDR3 is CASSLDPSHEQYF. DNA for the CDR3: TGTGCCAGCAGTTTGGACCCATCCCACGAGCAGTACTTC.